This paragraph reports one T cell receptor beta chain. Antigen: not known. Germline and junction disagree at one end, which may indicate a read error. The V gene's germline CDR1 is SGHVT and CDR2 SQSDAQ. The CDR3 consists of 15 residues. The sample belongs to a study of CD8+CD57+ T cells in acquired aplastic anemia. As for the study in general: The mean DNA yield obtained from sorted CD4+ and CD8+ cells came to 3 to 4 ug. Researchers reported that healthy donors averaged around 10 million reads for CD4+ cells.

The use of genomic DNA as template underpinned the TCR beta VDJ and CDR3 profiling. TCRdb fed the reads into MiXCR, producing one record per CDR3 protein. The sample lists 350,000 to 450,000 distinct CDR3 sequences, 60% to 80% occurring once. Overall study results and limits: For CD8+ Simpson's diversity, patients and controls showed no significant difference.

The rearrangement links TRBV7-4 to TRBJ1-2; D is unresolved. The sample consisted of sorted CD4+, CD8+, or CD8+CD57+ T cells (not recorded which) from PBMCs. This receptor was obtained from a human donor in good health, serving as a control. The CDR3 protein is CASSLGSGGNSFYTF. The CDR3 bases are TGTGCCAGCAGTTTAGGTTCAGGCGGGAACTCTTTCTACACCTTC.